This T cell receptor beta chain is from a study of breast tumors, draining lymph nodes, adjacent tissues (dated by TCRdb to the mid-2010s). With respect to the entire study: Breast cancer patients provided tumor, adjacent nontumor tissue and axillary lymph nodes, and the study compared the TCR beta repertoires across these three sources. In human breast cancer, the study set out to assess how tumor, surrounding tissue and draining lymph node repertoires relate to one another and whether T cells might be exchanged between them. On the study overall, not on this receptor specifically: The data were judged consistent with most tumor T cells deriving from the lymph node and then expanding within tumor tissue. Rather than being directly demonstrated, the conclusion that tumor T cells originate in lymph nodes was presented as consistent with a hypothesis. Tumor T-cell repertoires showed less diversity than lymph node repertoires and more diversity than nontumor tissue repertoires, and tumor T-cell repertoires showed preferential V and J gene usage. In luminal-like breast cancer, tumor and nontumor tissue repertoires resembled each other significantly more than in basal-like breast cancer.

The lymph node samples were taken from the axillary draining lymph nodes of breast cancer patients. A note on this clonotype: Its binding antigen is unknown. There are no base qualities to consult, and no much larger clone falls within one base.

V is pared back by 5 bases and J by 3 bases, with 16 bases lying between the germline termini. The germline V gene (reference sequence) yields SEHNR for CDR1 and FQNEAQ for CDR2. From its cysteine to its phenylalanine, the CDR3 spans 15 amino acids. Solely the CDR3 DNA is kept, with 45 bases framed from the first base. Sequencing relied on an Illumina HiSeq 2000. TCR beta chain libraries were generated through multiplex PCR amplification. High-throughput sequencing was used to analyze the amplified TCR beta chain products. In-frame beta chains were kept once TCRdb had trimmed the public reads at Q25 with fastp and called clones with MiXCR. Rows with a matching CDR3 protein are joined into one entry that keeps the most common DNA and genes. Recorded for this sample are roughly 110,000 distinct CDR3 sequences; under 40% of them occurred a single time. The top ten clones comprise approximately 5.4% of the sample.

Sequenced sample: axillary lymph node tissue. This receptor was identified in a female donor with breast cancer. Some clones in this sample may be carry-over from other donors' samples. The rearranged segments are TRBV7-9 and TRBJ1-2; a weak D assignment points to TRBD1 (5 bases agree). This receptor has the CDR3 CASSIDRGQYYGYTF. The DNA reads TGTGCCAGCAGCATCGACAGAGGCCAGTACTATGGCTACACCTTC.